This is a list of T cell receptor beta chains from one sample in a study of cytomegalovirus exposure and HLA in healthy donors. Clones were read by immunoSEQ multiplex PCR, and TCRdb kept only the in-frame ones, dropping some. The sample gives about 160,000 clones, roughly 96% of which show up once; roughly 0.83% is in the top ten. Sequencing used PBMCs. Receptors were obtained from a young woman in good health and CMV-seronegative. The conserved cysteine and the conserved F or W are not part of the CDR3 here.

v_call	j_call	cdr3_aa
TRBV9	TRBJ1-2	ASSVGGGDYGYT
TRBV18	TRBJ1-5	ASSLPDSSNQPQH
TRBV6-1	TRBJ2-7	ASSEDGTGGSYEQY
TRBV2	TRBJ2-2	ASSSVPGELF
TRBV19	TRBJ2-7	ASSIRQSPYEQY
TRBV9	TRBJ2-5	ASSESLEETQY
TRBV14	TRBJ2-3	ASRLAGMGDTQY
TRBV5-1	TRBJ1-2	ASSLGPYGYT
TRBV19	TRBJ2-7	ASSLASEDYEQY
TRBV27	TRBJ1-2	ASSTYRGADYGYT
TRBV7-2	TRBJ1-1	ASSSRRGGGNTEAF
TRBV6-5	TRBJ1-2	ASSYGQPEDGYT
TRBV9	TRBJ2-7	ASSPGSYEQY